The next 32 T cell receptor beta chains were all read from a single sample in a study of CD8 T cells in ankylosing spondylitis. TCRdb redid the calling of the 5' RACE reads with MiXCR, one entry per CDR3 protein. The sample holds under 250,000 distinct CDR3 sequences, roughly 8.2% seen once. What was sequenced was blood, either unsorted or a sorted T cell fraction (not recorded which). These receptors were taken from a female donor with ankylosing spondylitis or in good health (not recorded which).

This clonotype appeared many times. The chain links TRBV6-1 to TRBJ2-7; D may be TRBD1 or TRBD2 (5 bases each). From germline, CDR1 is MNHNS and CDR2 SASEGT. CDR3 size: 14 residues. The V end was cut by 6 bases, the J end by 1 base, with 13 bases between. The DNA for the CDR3 is TGTGCCAGCAGGAGGGGAACAGTTTCCTACGAGCAGTACTTC. As protein: CASRRGTVSYEQYF.

Points on this clonotype: A read error may explain this, as a much larger clone is one base away. The chain couples TRBV7-2 to TRBJ2-7, with D perhaps matching TRBD2 (5 bases). This CDR3 is 12 amino acids long. Germline CDR1 and CDR2: SGHTA and FQGNSA. The CDR3 sequence: CVSSLEGNEQYF. CDR3 coding DNA: TGTGTCAGCAGCTTAGAGGGAAACGAGCAGTACTTC.

This clonotype was seen at least ten times. The chain links TRBV18 to TRBJ1-3; unclear D gene. Trimming cost V 1 base and J 0 bases, with 7 bases left between them. Germline values: CDR1 KGHSH, CDR2 LQKENI. This CDR3 contains 15 residues. CDR3 sequence: CASSPQGYSGNTIYF. DNA of the CDR3: TGTGCCAGCTCACCACAGGGATACTCTGGAAACACCATATATTTT.

To note about this clonotype: Since a much larger clone is just one base distant, this may be a read error. The chain employs TRBV4-3 and TRBJ2-1; 9 nucleotides match TRBD2. This CDR3 is built from 16 residues. Germline CDR1 is LGHNA and CDR2 is YSLEER. DNA for the CDR3: TGCACCAGCAGCCAAAGCACTAGCGGGTATTACAATGAGCAGTTCTTC. Translation: CTSSQSTSGYYNEQFF.

This clonotype was seen a handful of times. V and J are TRBV6-2 or TRBV6-3 and TRBJ2-6; unclear D gene. Trimming took 2 bases from V and 1 from J, leaving 3 bases between them. The CDR3 spans 14 residues. The germline CDR1 and CDR2 sequences are MNHEY and SVGEGT. This CDR3 is CASSYHSGANVLTF. The CDR3 DNA reads TGTGCCAGCAGTTACCATTCTGGGGCCAACGTCCTGACTTTC.

Concerning this clonotype itself: Being one base from a much bigger clone, this may be a read error. This chain links TRBV11-2 with TRBJ2-3; no reliable D call. CDR1 and CDR2 from the germline V gene are SGHAT and FQNNGV. The CDR3 is made up of 15 amino acids. The DNA for the CDR3 is TGTGTCAGCAGCTTAGAGGTTCGGGGCACAGATACGCAGTATTTT. As protein: CVSSLEVRGTDTQYF.

Regarding this clonotype: At one end, the junction sequence differs from germline, possibly due to a read error. The rearrangement joins TRBV7-2 to TRBJ2-6; TRBD2 is a possible D gene (5 bases). The germline V gene encodes CDR1 SGHTA and CDR2 FQGNSA. The CDR3 is 17 residues long. The CDR3 spells CASSYRKVRTGTNVLTF. CDR3 sequence (DNA): TGTGCCAGCAGCTATCGGAAAGTTAGGACTGGGACCAACGTCCTGACTTTC.

This clonotype was seen at least ten times. The chain employs TRBV20-1 and TRBJ2-3, with 14 positions matching TRBD2. The CDR3 sequence is 21 residues long. Germline CDR1 DFQATT, CDR2 SNEGSKA (reference sequence). Unmatched junction bases numbered 22, after V lost 5 bases and J lost 3 bases. The CDR3 loop is CSADKQGLGLAGEYRTDTQYF. For the CDR3, the DNA is TGCAGTGCTGATAAACAGGGCTTGGGACTAGCGGGAGAGTATAGGACAGATACGCAGTATTTT.

This clonotype was counted many times. This chain links TRBV5-1 with TRBJ2-3, with no clear D. V lost 0 bases to trimming and J lost 0 bases, with 8 bases between them. The CDR3 runs 15 residues. CDR1 and CDR2 (germline): SGHRS, YFSETQ. CDR3 coding DNA: TGCGCCAGCAGCTTGGAGGCAGTTAGCACAGATACGCAGTATTTT. Encoded protein: CASSLEAVSTDTQYF.

A word on this clonotype: Just one base apart from a much larger clone, this may be a read error. The rearrangement joins TRBV2 to TRBJ1-1; D gene ambiguous. CDR1 and CDR2 (germline): SNHLY, FYNNEI. This CDR3 contains 13 residues. Trimming removed 10 bases from V and 1 base from J, with 13 bases in between. This CDR3 reads CANSVTWNTEAFF. The CDR3 nucleotides read TGTGCCAACAGCGTGACATGGAACACTGAAGCTTTCTTT.

This clonotype appeared many times. V usage is TRBV6-5 and J usage is TRBJ2-7, with TRBD1 matching 7 bases. This CDR3 is built from 16 residues. Germline loops: CDR1 MNHEY, CDR2 SVGAGI. The V gene end was trimmed by 0 bases and the J gene end by 0 bases; junction bases not matched to a gene: 5. CDR3 coding DNA: TGTGCCAGCAGTTACTCGGGGTCAGGGGGCTCCTACGAGCAGTACTTC. It encodes CASSYSGSGGSYEQYF.

This clonotype was seen many times. This chain connects TRBV20-1 to TRBJ2-5; 10 bases map to TRBD2. CDR1 is DFQATT and CDR2 is SNEGSKA in the germline V gene (reference sequence). The CDR3 has 16 amino acids. V trimming: 3 bases; J trimming: 5 bases; junction bases outside the gene matches: 12. The CDR3 nucleotides are TGCAGTGCTAGTTATACTACGGGACTAGCGAGGGAGACCCAGTACTTC. Its translation: CSASYTTGLARETQYF.

This clonotype was detected a few times. This chain connects TRBV30 to TRBJ1-2; D not certain. V shed 6 bases and J shed 7 bases, with 15 bases lying between them. CDR1 GTSNPN and CDR2 SVGIG come from the germline V gene (reference sequence). This CDR3 is built from 12 residues. The CDR3 sequence is CACFTDIAGYTF. The CDR3 nucleotides are TGTGCCTGCTTCACGGATATCGCTGGCTACACCTTC.

This clonotype turned up a few times. The rearrangement links TRBV4-3 to TRBJ2-5; maybe TRBD2 (6 bases). The CDR3 spans 13 residues. The germline V gene has CDR1 LGHNA and CDR2 YSLEER. V was shortened by 2 bases and J by 5 bases, with 9 bases between the two germline ends. The CDR3 region is CASSQRSGETQYF. As DNA, the CDR3 is TGCGCCAGCAGCCAAAGGAGCGGGGAGACCCAGTACTTC.

Ten or more counts support this clonotype. The CDR3 sequence: CASSLVTGVETQYF. In DNA, the CDR3 is TGTGCCAGCAGCTTAGTAACAGGGGTGGAGACCCAGTACTTC. This chain links TRBV7-2 with TRBJ2-5; 7 nucleotides match TRBD1. V shed 1 base, J shed 5 bases, and the junction held 4 bases outside the gene matches. The CDR3 loop spans 14 amino acids. Germline-derived CDR1 and CDR2 are SGHTA and FQGNSA.

V is TRBV20-1 and J is TRBJ1-3, with 7 bases lining up with TRBD1. Trimming took 0 bases from V and 4 from J; bases not matched to a gene: 9. The CDR3 runs to 16 residues. Germline lookup yields CDR1 DFQATT and CDR2 SNEGSKA (reference sequence). The CDR3 region has the DNA TGCAGTGCTAGAGAAAGTGGGGACAGCTTGGGAAACACCATATATTTT. Protein sequence: CSARESGDSLGNTIYF.

V is TRBV7-2 and J is TRBJ1-5; 11 positions match TRBD1. This CDR3 is 16 amino acids long. Germline CDR1 SGHTA, CDR2 FQGNSA. The V segment lost 1 base and the J segment 6 bases; nucleotides outside the gene matches: 5. The DNA of the CDR3 is TGTGCCAGCAGCTTAGAACCCGGGACAGGGGGTCAGCCCCAGCATTTT. This gives the protein CASSLEPGTGGQPQHF.

Ten or more counts support this clonotype. This chain links TRBV12-3 or TRBV12-4 with TRBJ2-1; weak D call: TRBD2 (5 bases). The CDR3 has 14 residues. Trimming shortened V by 4 bases and J by 10 bases, and 17 bases separated the two germline ends. Here the CDR3 DNA reads TGTGCCAGCAGTTCCCGCGGACTCTCGGGCGAGCAGTTCTTC. This codes for CASSSRGLSGEQFF.

This clonotype was observed many times. The chain combines TRBV20-1 with TRBJ2-1, with TRBD1 identical over 7 bases. The CDR3 sequence is 15 residues long. V lost 3 bases, J lost 8 bases, and 13 bases stayed unmatched. Germline assignment: CDR1 DFQATT and CDR2 SNEGSKA (reference sequence). CDR3 nucleotide sequence: TGCAGTGCTAGCCCCGGGACAGTCTTTGGCGATGAGCAGTTCTTC. Its translation is CSASPGTVFGDEQFF.

This clonotype was counted between two and nine times. The chain uses TRBV7-2 and TRBJ2-3; D perhaps matches TRBD2 (6 bases). The CDR3 spans 17 residues. Trimming stripped 5 bases from V and 5 bases from J, with 23 bases between. CDR1 and CDR2 (germline): SGHTA, FQGNSA. The CDR3: CASSTPLTGVVGDTQYF. The CDR3 DNA follows: TGTGCCAGCAGCACTCCCCTAACGGGAGTGGTAGGAGATACGCAGTATTTT. Combining the CDR3 with reference TRBV7-2 and TRBJ2-3 gives the whole variable domain GAGVSQSPSNKVTEKGKDVELRCDPISGHTALYWYRQSLGQGLEFLIYFQGNSAPDKSGLPSDRFSAERTGGSVSTLTIQRTQQEDSAVYLCASSTPLTGVVGDTQYFGPGTRLTVL.

The table lists this clonotype with many counts. V gene TRBV27 combines with J gene TRBJ1-5; weak D call: TRBD1 (5 bases). The CDR3 covers 15 residues. Germline V CDR1 and CDR2: MNHEY, SMNVEV (reference sequence). V shed 3 bases and J shed 1 base, with 10 bases lying between them. The CDR3, as DNA: TGTGCCAGCAGTTTCGGGGGGAGCAGCAATCAGCCCCAGCATTTT. It encodes CASSFGGSSNQPQHF.

Many counts were recorded for this clonotype. The rearrangement joins TRBV6-6 to TRBJ2-7; D is perhaps TRBD1 or TRBD2 (6 bases each). The CDR3 is 14 residues long. V was cut by 6 bases and J by 7 bases, with 19 bases left in between. The germline V gene encodes CDR1 MNHNY and CDR2 SVGAGI (reference sequence). This CDR3 reads CASRPRGLVREQYF. The DNA for the CDR3 is TGTGCCAGCAGGCCCCGGGGGCTCGTGAGGGAGCAGTACTTC.

There are many counts of this clonotype. V gene TRBV14 combines with J gene TRBJ2-2, with a possible D match to TRBD1 (5 bases). Germline-derived CDR1 and CDR2 are SGHDN and FVKESK. The CDR3 has 14 residues. The ends were cut back, 6 bases at V and 4 bases at J, with 12 bases in the middle. The CDR3 DNA is TGTGCCAGCAGACCAGACAGTACCACCGGGGAGCTGTTTTTT. Protein product: CASRPDSTTGELFF.

This clonotype has a count of ten or more. This chain links TRBV5-1 with TRBJ2-1, with 9 bases that match TRBD2. Germline lookup yields CDR1 SGHRS and CDR2 YFSETQ. The CDR3 extends over 16 amino acids. The V gene end was trimmed by 4 bases and the J gene end by 7 bases; junction bases not matched to a gene: 12. CDR3 DNA sequence: TGCGCCAGCAGCCCTACGGGCGCGGGAGGGCTAAATGAGCAGTTCTTC. Its translation: CASSPTGAGGLNEQFF.

This clonotype was recorded many times. This sequence joins TRBV4-3 and TRBJ2-3, with D perhaps TRBD2 (6 bases). The length of the CDR3 is 15 residues. The germline V and J ends were trimmed by 0 bases and 3 bases, with 10 bases remaining between them. The germline V gene has CDR1 LGHNA and CDR2 YSLEER. The CDR3 DNA follows: TGCGCCAGCAGCCAAGATCGCAGCGGGACAGATACGCAGTATTTT. Encoded protein: CASSQDRSGTDTQYF.

The chain combines TRBV7-2 with TRBJ2-1; no reliable D call. Trimming removed 2 bases at V and 15 bases at J, with 17 bases between. The CDR3 is 13 amino acids. CDR1 and CDR2 (germline): SGHTA, FQGNSA. In nucleotides, the CDR3 is TGTGCCAGCAGCTTACTCCGGGTACCCGAGTCGTTCTTC. It yields the protein CASSLLRVPESFF.

This clonotype was observed many times. This rearrangement joins TRBV30 to TRBJ1-5; D is undetermined. In germline, CDR1 is GTSNPN, CDR2 SVGIG (reference sequence). CDR3 length: 14 amino acids. Trimming removed 0 bases from V and 4 bases from J, with 10 bases in between. This CDR3 reads CAWSVSMVNQPQHF. CDR3 in DNA: TGTGCCTGGAGTGTAAGTATGGTGAATCAGCCCCAGCATTTT.

This clonotype was counted at least ten times. The chain is built from TRBV14 and TRBJ2-5, with D perhaps assigned TRBD1 or TRBD2 (5 bases each). The CDR3 runs to 14 residues. CDR1 and CDR2 (germline): SGHDN, FVKESK. Trimming left V 3 bases short and J 2 bases short, with 10 bases between. The CDR3 is CASSQGDIQETQYF. The CDR3 nucleotides are TGTGCCAGCAGCCAGGGGGATATTCAAGAGACCCAGTACTTC.

This clonotype was seen a handful of times. This rearrangement joins TRBV7-2 to TRBJ2-2; TRBD1 matches 7 bases. From germline, CDR1 is SGHTA and CDR2 FQGNSA. Trimming took 7 bases from V and 3 from J; bases not matched to a gene: 8. There are 15 residues in the CDR3. CDR3 DNA sequence: TGTGCCAGCAAAGGCGGACAGGCTTACACCGGGGAGCTGTTTTTT. Its protein is CASKGGQAYTGELFF. Full variable domain (remainder filled in from reference TRBV7-2 and TRBJ2-2): GAGVSQSPSNKVTEKGKDVELRCDPISGHTALYWYRQSLGQGLEFLIYFQGNSAPDKSGLPSDRFSAERTGGSVSTLTIQRTQQEDSAVYLCASKGGQAYTGELFFGEGSRLTVL.

Comment on this clonotype: A read error may be the cause here, since a much bigger clone is one base away. The V call is TRBV20-1, the J call TRBJ2-7; D tentatively fits TRBD1 or TRBD2 (5 bases each). The CDR3 is 12 residues long. Looked up from germline, CDR1 is DFQATT and CDR2 is SNEGSKA (reference sequence). The V end lost 6 bases, the J end lost 9 bases, and 18 bases lay between the germline ends. The CDR3 region has the DNA TGCAGTGCCGGCCCCGGGGCCCACGGGCAGTACTTC. Protein product: CSAGPGAHGQYF.

This clonotype has only a few counts. The rearrangement links TRBV9 to TRBJ2-1, with D possibly TRBD2 on 6 matching bases. CDR3 size: 15 residues. Trimming shortened V by 4 bases and J by 4 bases, and 15 bases separated the two germline ends. CDR1 is SGDLS, CDR2 YYNGEE, per germline. CDR3 in amino acids: CASSPGTPTYNEQFF. The CDR3 DNA sequence: TGTGCCAGCAGCCCCGGGACTCCTACTTACAATGAGCAGTTCTTC.

This clonotype has at least ten counts. V usage is TRBV6-2 or TRBV6-3 and J usage is TRBJ2-1; D gene unclear. This CDR3 is built from 14 residues. V was shortened by 5 bases and J by 6 bases, with 14 bases between the two germline ends. Germline V gene sequence: CDR1 MNHEY, CDR2 SVGEGT. CDR3 in DNA: TGTGCCAGCAGTAGACCAACCAGTGCCAATGAGCAGTTCTTC. Translating gives CASSRPTSANEQFF.